This T cell receptor (beta chain) appears in the sequencing data of a study of blood T cell repertoires in COVID-19 (dated by TCRdb to the early 2020s). Some background on the complete study: Samples from collaborators originated in the United States, Italy and Spain and spanned both the acute and convalescent phases of COVID-19. The material from the prospective study consisted of cDNA or gDNA derived from T cells, B-cell-depleted T cells, or PBMCs. Deeply sampled blood TCRbeta repertoires from subjects exposed to, actively infected with, or recovered from COVID-19 were included in the dataset. The repertoires were made available in a free public database intended to serve as a resource for research on the immune response to SARS-CoV-2. The samples were drawn from the first 160 participants of the ongoing ImmuneRACE study and from over 950 subjects provided by 6 global collaborators. A de-identified subject ID, COVID-19 status, age in years and sex were almost always included in the sample metadata. HLA class I and class II types, where available, came from metadata supplied by the sample provider rather than from assay-based typing. Results the study describes overall, beyond this receptor: Clinical and demographic metadata were provided uncurated, with the amount varying by source and participant.

A word on this clone: Its specific antigen is unknown. Base qualities were left out, and no much larger clone turns up one base away.

The CDR3 spans 15 residues, from the cysteine through the phenylalanine. The DNA shown is the 45-base CDR3, in frame from base 1. CDR1 and CDR2, looked up from the germline V gene, are KGHSH and LQKENI. The junction shows trimming of 6 bases on V and 0 bases on J, and the gene matches do not reach 6 bases of it. The immunoSEQ Assay, a bias-controlled multiplex PCR, was used to amplify TCRbeta CDR3 regions from genomic DNA. As for how the authors treated the data: Nucleated cell counts per sample were estimated from amplification of reference gene primers within the assay. To quantify the absolute abundance of each unique TCRbeta CDR3 rearrangement, sequence reads were collapsed and filtered. For each sample, productive Simpson clonality was calculated as the square root of Simpson's diversity index across productive rearrangements. Sourced from immuneACCESS, this table was stored by TCRdb with only in-frame sequences that have V and J called. A share of the clones is absent; for the studies checked, an unresolved V gene accounts for under half, and the remainder has no known explanation. D and trimming come from the DNA, and the V and J calls and clone size come from that table. The sample table shows some 260,000 clones, and about nine tenths are seen once. Jointly, the top ten make up 6% to 7% of the sample.

Participants in the prospective study were enrolled through a virtual design, were aged about 18 to 90 years, and lived in 20 to 30 United States geographic areas. To assign participants to cohorts, the prospective study relied on clinical history that participants themselves reported in a screening survey and a study questionnaire. In the prospective study, whole blood, serum and a nasopharyngeal or oropharyngeal swab were collected from each participant by mobile phlebotomists. Participants in the prospective study had the option to provide additional blood draws and questionnaires over an approximately 2-month period. Before DNA extraction, prospective study blood samples were shipped either frozen or at room temperature.

The source material was PBMCs or T cells enriched from blood (not recorded which). The receptor's source is a woman in her 30s with acute COVID-19. This sequence uses TRBV18 and TRBJ2-7; the central 9 bases match TRBD1. The nucleotide sequence reads as follows: TGTGCCAGCTCCTTGGGACAGGGAGGCTCCTACGAGCAGTACTTC. Its protein is CASSLGQGGSYEQYF.